A single sample is the source of the 27 T cell receptor beta chains below, sequenced in a study of a mutant IDH1 vaccine in newly diagnosed glioma. No cognate antigen is known for these TCRs. Clones were sequenced by immunoSEQ multiplex PCR, and TCRdb holds only the in-frame ones, with some missing. This table has roughly 60,000 clones, 70% to 90% appearing once. Time point described: week 23, last vaccination. Doses comprised 300 ug of mutant IDH1 20-mer peptide each, plus topical imiquimod. Specimen: PBMCs, collected from a glioma patient whose treatment included an IDH1 peptide vaccine. Receptor source: a young man with glioma.

This clone has only a few counts. V gene TRBV18 combines with J gene TRBJ1-1, with D tentatively TRBD1 (5 bases). Trimming stripped 2 bases from V and 1 base from J, with 11 bases between. This CDR3 comprises 15 residues. The germline gives CDR1 KGHSH, CDR2 LQKENI. The CDR3 region has the DNA TGTGCCAGCTCACCAACGGGGGAAGGGAACACTGAAGCTTTCTTT. It translates to CASSPTGEGNTEAFF.

The V and J genes are TRBV11-2 and TRBJ2-1; 11 nucleotides match TRBD1. Trimming cost V 0 bases and J 5 bases; bases outside gene matches: 6. CDR3 size: 17 residues. The germline V gene encodes CDR1 SGHAT and CDR2 FQNNGV. The DNA for the CDR3 is TGTGCCAGCAGCTTAGATCCGGGACAGGGGGTTAACAATGAGCAGTTCTTC. Translation: CASSLDPGQGVNNEQFF.

The genes are TRBV7-9 and TRBJ1-4; D unresolved. Trimming took 1 base from V and 15 from J, leaving 21 bases between them. The CDR3 runs 15 residues. From germline, CDR1 is SEHNR and CDR2 FQNEAQ (reference sequence). CDR3 nucleotide sequence: TGTGCCAGCAGCTTAGAAGTCAGATTTAATGAAAAGATGTTTTTT. Translating gives CASSLEVRFNEKMFF.

The chain is built from TRBV6-6 and TRBJ2-7; tentatively, D is TRBD2 (6 bases). The length of the CDR3 is 14 residues. Germline CDR1 is MNHNY and CDR2 is SVGAGI (reference sequence). Trimming took 4 bases from V and 0 from J, leaving 10 bases between them. The CDR3 DNA is TGTGCCAGCAGTTCAGCGGGCAGCTCCTACGAGCAGTACTTC. As protein: CASSSAGSSYEQYF.

This clone came up once. This chain uses TRBV28 with TRBJ2-5, with TRBD1 as a possible D gene (6 bases). Germline V gives CDR1 MDHEN, CDR2 SYDVKM. The CDR3 covers 15 residues. V lost 5 bases, J lost 2 bases, and 15 bases lay in between. The CDR3 nucleotides read TGTGCCAGCAGTCCCCAAGACAGGAAACAAGAGACCCAGTACTTC. As protein: CASSPQDRKQETQYF.

The chain uses TRBV28 and TRBJ2-7; possible D gene TRBD1, 6 bases. Germline V gene lookup returns CDR1 MDHEN and CDR2 SYDVKM. The length of the CDR3 is 13 residues. The ends were cut back, 5 bases at V and 2 bases at J, with 10 bases in the middle. CDR3 DNA sequence: TGTGCCAGCAGTCCCACAGGGACCTACGAGCAGTACTTC. This codes for CASSPTGTYEQYF.

This chain links TRBV5-4 with TRBJ1-1; no definite D call. CDR1 and CDR2 from the germline V gene are SGHNT and YYREEE (reference sequence). V lost 5 bases and J 0 bases, leaving 5 bases between the germline ends. The CDR3 sequence is 12 residues long. CDR3 sequence: CASRGVNTEAFF. The CDR3 nucleotides read TGTGCCAGCAGAGGAGTGAACACTGAAGCTTTCTTT.

In its sample, this clone was seen a few times. The chain uses TRBV5-1 and TRBJ2-1; D is undetermined. The V and J ends lost 0 bases and 2 bases respectively, with 12 bases between them. This CDR3 spans 16 amino acids. In germline, CDR1 is SGHRS, CDR2 YFSETQ. Here the CDR3 reads CASSLVPRETYNEQFF. The CDR3 nucleotides read TGCGCCAGCAGCTTGGTTCCACGAGAAACCTACAATGAGCAGTTCTTC. The variable domain in full, completed from reference TRBV5-1 and TRBJ2-1, reads KAGVTQTPRYLIKTRGQQVTLSCSPISGHRSVSWYQQTPGQGLQFLFEYFSETQRNKGNFPGRFSGRQFSNSRSEMNVSTLELGDSALYLCASSLVPRETYNEQFFGPGTRLTVL.

V is TRBV6-1 and J is TRBJ2-1; TRBD2 aligns across 12 bases. The CDR3 has 15 residues. CDR1 and CDR2 from the germline V gene are MNHNS and SASEGT. V was pared by 7 bases and J by 6 bases, with 7 bases of the junction left unmatched. The DNA for the CDR3 is TGTGCCAGCAATGAGCCTAGCGGGGGGGCCAATGAGCAGTTCTTC. As protein: CASNEPSGGANEQFF.

This clone came up a few times. The genes are TRBV2 and TRBJ1-1; D remains ambiguous. Germline V gives CDR1 SNHLY, CDR2 FYNNEI. V shed 6 bases and J shed 5 bases, with 13 bases lying between them. This CDR3 contains 13 residues. This CDR3 is CASRLGAETEAFF. In DNA form, the CDR3 reads TGTGCCAGCAGGTTGGGTGCAGAAACTGAAGCTTTCTTT.

This clone was counted once. This chain links TRBV6-4 with TRBJ2-1; 7 bases are shared with TRBD1. With 6 bases clipped from V and 0 bases from J, the junction kept 5 bases outside the gene matches. The germline CDR1 and CDR2 sequences are MRHNA and SNTAGT. The CDR3 has 15 amino acids. CDR3 loop: CASSLGQSSYNEQFF. CDR3 DNA: TGTGCCAGCAGCCTGGGACAGAGCTCCTACAATGAGCAGTTCTTC.

This sequence joins TRBV7-9 and TRBJ2-7; no clear D gene. The V end was cut by 4 bases, the J end by 0 bases, with 19 bases between. This CDR3 has 17 amino acids. Per germline, CDR1 SEHNR and CDR2 FQNEAQ (reference sequence). The CDR3 loop reads CASSYHRSAGSSYEQYF. In DNA form, the CDR3 reads TGTGCCAGCAGCTACCACCGGTCGGCAGGTTCCTCCTACGAGCAGTACTTC.

This clone came up once. The V gene is TRBV10-3, the J gene TRBJ1-2; D perhaps matches TRBD1 (6 bases). The CDR3 sequence is 17 residues long. The germline CDR1 and CDR2 sequences are ENHRY and SYGVKD. V lost 4 bases, J lost 1 base, and 19 bases lay in between. CDR3 nucleotides: TGTGCCATCAGTGTAGGAGCCAGCGGGGGCTATAACTATGGCTACACCTTC. Translation: CAISVGASGGYNYGYTF.

The chain couples TRBV11-2 to TRBJ2-7; D uncertain. The CDR3 has 12 residues. Deletions cut 5 bases from V and 3 bases from J, with 8 bases between. Germline V gene data show CDR1 as SGHAT and CDR2 as FQNNGV. The CDR3 coding sequence is TGTGCCAGCAGCCTCATGAGCTACGAGCAGTACTTC. As protein: CASSLMSYEQYF. Full variable domain (remainder filled in from reference TRBV11-2 and TRBJ2-7): EAGVAQSPRYKIIEKRQSVAFWCNPISGHATLYWYQQILGQGPKLLIQFQNNGVVDDSQLPKDRFSAERLKGVDSTLKIQPAKLEDSAVYLCASSLMSYEQYFGPGTRLTVT.

V usage is TRBV6-6 and J usage is TRBJ1-6, with D unclear. The CDR3 runs 11 residues. Trimming took 6 bases from V and 10 from J, leaving 7 bases between them. The germline V gene has CDR1 MNHNY and CDR2 SVGAGI (reference sequence). The CDR3 loop reads CASRYRSPLHF. DNA of the CDR3: TGTGCCAGCAGATACCGATCACCCCTCCACTTT.

The chain combines TRBV2 with TRBJ1-5; D possibly corresponds to TRBD1 (6 bases). Germline V CDR1 and CDR2: SNHLY, FYNNEI. Trimming cost V 1 base and J 3 bases, with 7 bases left between them. This CDR3 contains 14 residues. DNA for the CDR3: TGTGCCAGCAGTGAAGGGACAGACAATCAGCCCCAGCATTTT. It translates to CASSEGTDNQPQHF.

The chain links TRBV7-9 to TRBJ2-2; D not resolved. The CDR3 runs to 12 residues. The germline gives CDR1 SEHNR, CDR2 FQNEAQ (reference sequence). V lost 4 bases to trimming and J lost 7 bases, with 7 bases between them. CDR3 sequence: CASSSYVGELFF. The CDR3 nucleotides are TGTGCCAGCAGCTCTTACGTCGGGGAGCTGTTTTTT.

This chain uses TRBV4-1 with TRBJ1-6; D is perhaps TRBD1 (5 bases). Per the germline V gene, CDR1 is MGHRA and CDR2 is YSYEKL. Trimming shortened V by 3 bases and J by 8 bases, and 17 bases separated the two germline ends. The CDR3 spans 16 residues. Here the CDR3 reads CASSHQTGDLYSPLHF. The DNA for the CDR3 is TGCGCCAGCAGCCATCAAACAGGTGACCTCTATTCACCCCTCCACTTT.

V gene TRBV7-8 combines with J gene TRBJ1-6; no clear D gene. The CDR3 is 13 amino acids. Looked up from germline, CDR1 is SGHVS and CDR2 is FQNEAQ. The V end lost 1 base, the J end lost 8 bases, and 6 bases lay between the germline ends. The CDR3 spells CASSLGWDSPLHF. The CDR3 DNA reads TGTGCCAGCAGCTTAGGGTGGGATTCACCCCTCCACTTT.

This sequence joins TRBV9 and TRBJ2-6; D call uncertain. V lost 3 bases and J 0 bases, leaving 1 base between the germline ends. The CDR3 has 13 amino acids. CDR1 is SGDLS, CDR2 YYNGEE, per germline. CDR3: CASSASGANVLTF. DNA of the CDR3: TGTGCCAGCAGCGCCTCTGGGGCCAACGTCCTGACTTTC.

The J gene is TRBJ2-7, the V gene TRBV6-1, with no clear D. The length of the CDR3 is 12 residues. CDR1 is MNHNS and CDR2 is SASEGT in the germline V gene. Trimming removed 5 bases from V and 3 bases from J, with 8 bases in between. CDR3 sequence: CASSLVGYEQYF. CDR3 DNA sequence: TGTGCCAGCAGTTTAGTTGGCTACGAGCAGTACTTC.

This chain joins TRBV6-5 and TRBJ1-3; maybe TRBD1 (5 bases). Germline-derived CDR1 and CDR2 are MNHEY and SVGAGI. The CDR3 spans 14 residues. Trimming took 5 bases from V and 1 from J, leaving 9 bases between them. The CDR3: CASSRQPSGNTIYF. CDR3 in DNA: TGTGCCAGCAGTCGACAGCCTTCTGGAAACACCATATATTTT.

The chain couples TRBV5-1 to TRBJ2-2; D remains ambiguous. The CDR3 sequence is 13 residues long. V was cut by 2 bases and J by 2 bases, with 4 bases left in between. Germline lookup yields CDR1 SGHRS and CDR2 YFSETQ. The CDR3 protein is CASSFDNTGELFF. The CDR3 DNA reads TGCGCCAGCAGCTTTGACAACACCGGGGAGCTGTTTTTT.

The V gene is TRBV11-2, the J gene TRBJ1-2; perhaps TRBD1 as D (6 bases). This CDR3 is built from 15 residues. Germline CDR1 reads SGHAT; CDR2 reads FQNNGV. The V end lost 5 bases, the J end lost 4 bases, and 17 bases lay between the germline ends. The CDR3, as DNA: TGTGCCAGCAGCCCCCGACCGGACAGAGCCTATGGCTACACCTTC. Residues: CASSPRPDRAYGYTF.

This sequence joins TRBV6-5 and TRBJ1-2; D is ambiguous. Germline V gene sequence: CDR1 MNHEY, CDR2 SVGAGI. The CDR3 contains 14 residues. V was cut by 0 bases and J by 4 bases, with 9 bases left in between. The CDR3 protein is CASSYSRQAYGYTF. CDR3 in DNA: TGTGCCAGCAGTTACTCGCGGCAGGCCTATGGCTACACCTTC.

The CDR3, as DNA: TGCGCCAGCAGCTTCCGGGTCTCGAACACCGGGGAGCTGTTTTTT. Translating it yields CASSFRVSNTGELFF. The rearrangement links TRBV4-1 to TRBJ2-2; D not certain. Trimming cost V 5 bases and J 0 bases, with 10 bases left between them. Germline V gives CDR1 MGHRA, CDR2 YSYEKL. The length of the CDR3 is 15 residues.

This sequence joins TRBV7-9 and TRBJ1-1; 8 bases are shared with TRBD1. Looked up from germline, CDR1 is SEHNR and CDR2 is FQNEAQ (reference sequence). The ends lost 5 bases at V and 10 bases at J; junction bases unmatched: 9. The length of the CDR3 is 13 residues. The CDR3: CASSPPGGVGAFF. For the CDR3, the DNA is TGTGCCAGCAGCCCTCCAGGGGGCGTCGGAGCTTTCTTT.